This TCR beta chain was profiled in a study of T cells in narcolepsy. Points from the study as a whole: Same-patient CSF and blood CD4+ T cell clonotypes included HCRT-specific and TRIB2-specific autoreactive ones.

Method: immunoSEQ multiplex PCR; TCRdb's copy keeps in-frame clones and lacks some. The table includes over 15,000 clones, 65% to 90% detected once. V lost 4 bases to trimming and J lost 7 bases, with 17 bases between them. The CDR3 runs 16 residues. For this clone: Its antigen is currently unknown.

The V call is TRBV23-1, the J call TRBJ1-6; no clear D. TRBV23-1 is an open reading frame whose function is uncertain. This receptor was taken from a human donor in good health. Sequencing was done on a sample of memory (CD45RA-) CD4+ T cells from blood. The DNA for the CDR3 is TGCGCCAGCAGTCTCCCCTGGTGGTTTCCCAATTCACCCCTCCACTTT. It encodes CASSLPWWFPNSPLHF.